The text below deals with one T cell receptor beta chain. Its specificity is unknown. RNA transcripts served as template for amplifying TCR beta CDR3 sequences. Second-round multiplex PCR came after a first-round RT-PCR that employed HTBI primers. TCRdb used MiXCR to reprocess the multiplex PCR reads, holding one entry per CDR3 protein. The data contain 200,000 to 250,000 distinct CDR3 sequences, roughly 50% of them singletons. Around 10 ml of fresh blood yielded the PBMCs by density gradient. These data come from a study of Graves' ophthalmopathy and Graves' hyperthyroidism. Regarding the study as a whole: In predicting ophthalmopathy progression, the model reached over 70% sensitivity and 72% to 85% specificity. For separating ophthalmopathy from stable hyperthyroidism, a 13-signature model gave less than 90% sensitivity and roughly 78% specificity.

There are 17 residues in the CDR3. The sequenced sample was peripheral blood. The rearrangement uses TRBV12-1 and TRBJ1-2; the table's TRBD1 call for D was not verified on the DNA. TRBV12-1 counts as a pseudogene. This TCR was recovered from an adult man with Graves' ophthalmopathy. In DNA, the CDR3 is TGTGCCAGCAGCTCGACAGGAGCTTTTTCCCAAAACTATGGCTACACCTTC. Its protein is CASSSTGAFSQNYGYTF.